This T cell receptor (beta chain) was captured by sequencing in a study of T cell changes during pregnancy in multiple sclerosis. The ends lost 5 bases at V and 2 bases at J; junction bases unmatched: 2. The CDR3 loop spans 14 amino acids. Germline V gene sequence: CDR1 SEHNR, CDR2 FQNEAQ (reference sequence). Using immunoSEQ multiplex PCR, the repertoire was profiled, and TCRdb retains in-frame clones only, with some absent. The sample lists tens of thousands of clones; approximately 92% were seen once. This sequence joins TRBV7-9 and TRBJ1-4, with 7 bases lining up with TRBD1. The material sequenced was peripheral blood, taken in the second trimester of pregnancy. The sequence came from a female donor in good health, enrolled as a control in a pregnancy study. The CDR3 DNA follows: TGTGCCAGCAGCCCAGGGGGGACTAATGAAAAACTGTTTTTT. Translation: CASSPGGTNEKLFF.